This TCR beta chain came from a study of T cell responses to AZD1222 COVID-19 vaccine (dated by TCRdb to the early 2020s). With respect to the entire study: TCR sequencing covered fewer than 250 trial participants: around 210 given two doses of AZD1222 and some 25 given two doses of MenACWY control vaccine. Trial participants were enrolled by age into 18-55, 56-69 and 70-plus year subgroups, with around 140, 26 and 57 TCR-sequenced participants respectively.

The study at large found these results: Nearly half of unique spike-specific TCRs reportedly recognized epitopes outside regions mutated in the B.1.351 and B.1.1.7 variants. Because no day 14 peak-response samples were available, repertoires were characterized only after the peak T cell response. Conclusions about previously exposed vaccinees are limited because only a handful of AZD1222 recipients were SARS-CoV-2 seropositive at baseline. CD4 TCRs associated with the vaccine covered the entire spike protein, and the dominant responses were in regions 160-218 and 743-854. After two AZD1222 doses, spike-specific TCR breadth and depth were significantly higher than at day 0 and than in MenACWY recipients. Participants were mostly white British and included more females than males, and it was suggested by the authors that clonal diversity may have been underestimated. The 56-69-year group was small, and its depth increase did not reach significance, likely because of low power.

The CDR3 regions of human TCRbeta chains were analyzed by immunosequencing. The paper's processing steps were these. TCRs in the repertoires were matched against a reference library of SARS-CoV-2-specific TCRs that had been generated with the MIRA antigen-specificity platform. Breadth was defined as the fraction of unique TCRs that were SARS-CoV-2-associated, and depth was defined as the fraction of total T cells that were SARS-CoV-2-associated. Using the MIRA data, every spike-specific TCR was mapped to the spike region that the TCR reacted to and assigned to either a CD4 or a CD8 class. Log10-transformed breadth and depth values were compared by one-way ANOVA with Sidak's multiple comparisons tests. The clones in this table, taken by TCRdb from immuneACCESS, are in-frame only. Not every clone is retained; where verified, under half of the shortfall comes from an unresolved V gene, and the cause of the rest is unknown. The V and J calls and clone size are taken from that table; D and trimming were inferred from the DNA. This sample lists about 150,000 clones; around 87% were detected once. Roughly 9.1% of the sample lies in the top ten.

As regards this clone: This clone's antigen is unknown. Base-call qualities are not available, and no considerably larger clone is one nucleotide away.

The sample's time point label, decoded: about 28 days (+/-7) after the second vaccine dose. AZD1222 recipients given second doses at about 4 weeks or at about 12 weeks were pooled, since spike-specific TCR depth and breadth were not found to differ between the two schedules. The vaccinee samples were drawn from two UK trials, COV001 and COV002, one of which was a single-blind randomized controlled phase 2/3 trial testing AZD1222 (ChAdOx1 nCoV-19) in healthy adults. For TCRbeta chain sequencing, PBMC samples were collected from trial participants at day 0 and at day 28 after the second dose. The source of this sequence is an adult who received the AZD1222 COVID-19 vaccine. This specimen consisted of peripheral blood, obtained 28 days after the second AZD1222 dose.

The bases read TGTGCCAGCAGTGGTGGGACAGGGTTGGCCGGGGCCAACGTCCTGACTTTC. Its translation reads: CASSGGTGLAGANVLTF. The sequence is built from TRBV25-1 and TRBJ2-6, with 9 junctional bases fitting TRBD1. The CDR3 spans 17 residues, from the cysteine through the phenylalanine. Here the CDR3 DNA is all that survives: 51 bases in frame from base 1. The germline V gene supplies CDR1 MGHDK and CDR2 SYGVNS. Trimming leaves V shorter by 4 bases and J shorter by 4 bases, with the junction holding 8 bases beyond the gene matches.